The 13 T cell receptor beta chains presented below share a single source sample, sequenced in a study of regulatory T cells in long-lasting Graves disease. Library construction for TCR beta used iRepertoire HTBI primers and Arm-PCR of CDR3 regions. MiXCR, applied by TCRdb to the multiplex PCR reads, yields one record per CDR3 protein. The sample has around 230,000 distinct CDR3 sequences; around 19% are singletons. Time point here: newly diagnosed GD, antithyroid drugs for less than 3 months. The TCR library was made from RNA extracted from PBMCs. The material sequenced was peripheral blood mononuclear cells (PBMCs), taken at new diagnosis, from a patient treated with antithyroid drugs. All receptors derive from a female donor with Graves disease.

This clonotype was seen repeatedly, ten times or more. The chain couples TRBV19 to TRBJ1-3, with D maybe TRBD1 (5 bases). The CDR3 has 15 amino acids. Per germline, CDR1 LNHDA and CDR2 SQIVND (reference sequence). V lost 7 bases, J lost 1 base, and 14 bases lay in between. CDR3 protein: CASTTGTASGNTIYF. CDR3 coding DNA: TGTGCCAGTACCACCGGGACGGCATCTGGAAACACCATATATTTT.

This clonotype occurred many times. The CDR3 sequence is CASSSGLAGLYEQYF. The CDR3 DNA sequence: TGTGCCAGCAGCTCGGGACTAGCGGGACTCTACGAGCAGTACTTC. The chain has TRBV7-9 and TRBJ2-7; TRBD2 matches at 13 bases. Trimming took 4 bases from V and 3 from J; bases not matched to a gene: 3. CDR1 SEHNR and CDR2 FQNEAQ come from the germline V gene (reference sequence). The CDR3 loop spans 15 amino acids. Drawing the rest from reference TRBV7-9 and TRBJ2-7, the complete variable domain is DTGVSQNPRHKITKRGQNVTFRCDPISEHNRLYWYRQTLGQGPEFLTYFQNEAQLEKSRLLSDRFSAERPKGSFSTLEIQRTEQGDSAMYLCASSSGLAGLYEQYFGPGTRLTVT.

This clonotype was recorded a few times. This chain joins TRBV19 and TRBJ2-6; D gene ambiguous. V dropped 3 bases and J dropped 1 base, with 13 bases sitting between them. Germline CDR1 reads LNHDA; CDR2 reads SQIVND (reference sequence). There are 17 residues in the CDR3. DNA of the CDR3: TGTGCCAGTAGTATTCTGGAGAGTGGGTCTGGGGCCAACGTCCTGACTTTC. This codes for CASSILESGSGANVLTF.

This clonotype came up many times. The V call is TRBV30, the J call TRBJ2-2; perhaps TRBD1 as D (6 bases). Germline CDR1 is GTSNPN and CDR2 is SVGIG (reference sequence). V was pared by 2 bases and J by 1 base, with 8 bases between. This CDR3 has 14 amino acids. CDR3 residues: CAWSWDKNTGELFF. The CDR3 DNA follows: TGTGCCTGGAGTTGGGACAAGAACACCGGGGAGCTGTTTTTT.

Remarks on this clonotype: This could be a read error, since a much larger clone is one nucleotide away. The rearrangement joins TRBV6-2 or TRBV6-3 to TRBJ2-7; weak D call: TRBD2 (5 bases). Germline V gene sequence: CDR1 MNHEY, CDR2 SVGEGT. Trimming stripped 5 bases from V and 3 bases from J, with 14 bases between. CDR3 length: 14 residues. This chain's CDR3 is CASSPRTGNYEQYF. As DNA, the CDR3 is TGTGCCAGCAGTCCTCGGACGGGAAACTACGAGCAGTACTTC.

This clonotype showed up many times. The chain is built from TRBV29-1 and TRBJ1-1; D is ambiguous. V dropped 7 bases and J dropped 1 base, with 10 bases sitting between them. The CDR3 totals 12 residues. Looked up from germline, CDR1 is SQVTM and CDR2 is ANQGSEA. DNA for the CDR3: TGCAGCGCTGCTCAGAGGAACACTGAAGCTTTCTTT. Its protein is CSAAQRNTEAFF.

This clonotype was counted only a few times. A clone one base away is much larger, so this may be a read error. The chain is built from TRBV6-5 and TRBJ2-1; D is possibly TRBD2 (6 bases). CDR3 size: 15 residues. The germline V gene has CDR1 MNHEY and CDR2 SVGAGI. CDR3 loop: CASSYSSASYNGQFF. In nucleotides, the CDR3 is TGTGCCAGCAGTTATTCTAGCGCTTCCTACAATGGGCAGTTCTTC.

In this sample, this clonotype turned up many times. The J gene is TRBJ2-5, the V gene TRBV20-1; D gene unclear. This CDR3 is 12 amino acids long. V was shortened by 0 bases and J by 4 bases, with 6 bases between the two germline ends. Germline V CDR1 and CDR2: DFQATT, SNEGSKA (reference sequence). The CDR3 reads CSARDSGETQYF. In nucleotides, the CDR3 is TGCAGTGCTAGAGATTCAGGAGAGACCCAGTACTTC.

This clonotype was seen only once. A far larger clone is only one base removed, so a read error is likely. The CDR3 here is CASKGVPGRGYGYTF. The CDR3 region has the DNA TGTGCCAGCAAAGGGGTTCCCGGTCGCGGCTATGGCTACACCTTC. The genes are TRBV12-3 or TRBV12-4 and TRBJ1-2, with a weak D call TRBD1 (5 bases). CDR3 length: 15 amino acids. V was cut by 7 bases and J by 4 bases, with 19 bases left in between.

The table lists this clonotype with a few counts. The rearrangement links TRBV27 to TRBJ1-6; possible D gene TRBD1, 6 bases. This CDR3 is built from 16 residues. Germline V gives CDR1 MNHEY, CDR2 SMNVEV (reference sequence). Between the trimmed V and J ends, which lost 4 bases and 10 bases, there was a span of 20 bases. The chain's CDR3 is CASSSRNRDRRSPLHF. The CDR3 DNA reads TGTGCCAGCAGTTCCAGAAACAGGGATAGGAGGTCACCCCTCCACTTT.

As DNA, the CDR3 is TGTGCCAGCAGCTTTGGACTAGCGGGAGGGCCCTGGGGCGAGCAGTACTTC. Encoded protein: CASSFGLAGGPWGEQYF. The chain uses TRBV11-1 and TRBJ2-7; 15 bases match TRBD2. This CDR3 contains 17 residues. Trimming cost V 3 bases and J 6 bases; bases outside gene matches: 9. Germline V gives CDR1 SGHAT, CDR2 FQDESV (reference sequence).

This chain uses TRBV12-3 or TRBV12-4 with TRBJ1-2; D is unresolved. This CDR3 is built from 12 residues. V shed 1 base and J shed 3 bases, with 3 bases lying between them. This chain's CDR3 is CASSLEYYGYTF. Here the CDR3 DNA reads TGTGCCAGCAGTTTAGAATACTATGGCTACACCTTC.

This clonotype has ten or more counts. The chain has TRBV6-5 and TRBJ2-1; 7 nucleotides match TRBD2. Germline V lookup: CDR1 MNHEY, CDR2 SVGAGI. Trimming took 4 bases from V and 2 from J; bases not matched to a gene: 5. This CDR3 comprises 15 residues. CDR3 residues: CASSSLGGAYNEQFF. The CDR3 DNA follows: TGTGCCAGCAGTTCCTTGGGAGGGGCCTACAATGAGCAGTTCTTC.